This record covers a single T cell receptor (beta chain). This clonotype was detected only once. Its antigen is not yet known. Per-nucleotide qualities are absent, and no much larger clonotype sits a single base away. One read alone is weak evidence. This sample is part of a study of response to subunit inactivated influenza vaccine (dated by TCRdb to 2016 to 2018). With respect to the entire study: The study used deep quantitative T cell receptor repertoire profiling to track responses to a trivalent subunit inactivated influenza vaccine.

Based on the germline V gene (reference sequence), the CDR1 and CDR2 sequences are LNHNV and YYDKDF. V gives up 1 base and J gives up 0 bases, and the segment between their germline ends measures 13 bases. The CDR3 covers 17 residues, taking in both the cysteine and the phenylalanine. Only the CDR3 part of the read is kept: 51 bases, read in frame from the first base. Study-level results and caveats: According to the authors, only a limited number of new T cells may be recruited by each seasonal influenza vaccination.

Library generation was performed with RT-PCR. Sequencing was performed on an Illumina HiSeq 2500. TCRdb handled the public reads itself, with Q25 trimming in fastp and clone calling in MiXCR, and kept productive beta chains. Each CDR3 protein appears once, grouped with its most common genes and DNA. Recorded for this sample are about 830,000 distinct CDR3 sequences; around a sixth of them occurred a single time. The ten largest clonotypes hold approximately 11% of the sample. This clonotype was obtained from a man aged 50 to 60 who received an inactivated influenza vaccine. Donor details come from another sample of the same person, matched by shared clones. The sequence is built from TRBV15 and TRBJ1-5; tentative D gene TRBD1, with 5 bases matching. This material consisted of PBMCs from blood, taken more than 4 days after vaccination. DNA sequence: TGTGCCACCAGCAGAGCAGTGGGGGTATATAGCAATCAGCCCCAGCATTTT. Its translation reads: CATSRAVGVYSNQPQHF.